The rows below give T cell receptor beta chains drawn from one sample of a study of CD8+ T cells in alopecia areata. Using immunoSEQ multiplex PCR, the repertoire was profiled, and TCRdb retains in-frame clones only, with some absent. Of 110,000 to 150,000 clones in the sample, about 51% were seen once. Source: CD8+ T cells sorted from blood, taken at week 4, from a patient treated with tofacitinib. The receptors derive from a human donor with alopecia areata. Each CDR3 is given with its conserved first and last residue. The D gene is left open where the match is weak. The size of a clone is reported for some rows only, either as once, few or many, or as a class for expanded clones.

>TRBJ1-6|TRBV7-2|NA|few
TGTGCCAGCAGCTTTGAGGGAACCTATAATTCACCCCTCCACTTT
CASSFEGTYNSPLHF
>TRBJ1-1|TRBV29-1|NA|NA
TGCAGCGTTGAATGGTGGGGAGCAGGGACTGAAGCTTTCTTT
CSVEWWGAGTEAFF
>TRBJ2-5|TRBV5-4|NA|NA
TGTGCCAGCAGCTTGCAGCCCGACAGCTGGTACTTC
CASSLQPDSWYF
>TRBJ2-3|TRBV2|TRBD2|once
TGTGCCACCCTGGGCGCGGGGGATCCGGCAGATACGCAGTATTTT
CATLGAGDPADTQYF
>TRBJ1-4|TRBV27|NA|few
TGTGCCAGCAGTTTCGGCCCCACTAATGAAAAACTGTTTTTT
CASSFGPTNEKLFF
>TRBJ1-2|TRBV7-9|NA|NA
TGTGCCAGCAGCGTGGGGAGTAACTATGGCTACACCTTC
CASSVGSNYGYTF
>TRBJ2-5|TRBV19|NA|few
TGTGCCAGTAGTCTAGACAGAGAAGAGACCCAGTACTTC
CASSLDREETQYF
>TRBJ2-5|TRBV12-5|NA|NA
TGTGCTAGTGGTTTCGGTTCCCCGGGTGGGGAGACCCAGTACTTC
CASGFGSPGGETQYF
>TRBJ2-5|TRBV30|TRBD1|once
TGTGCCTGGAGTGCTTCTTTAATGGACAGGTTACGGGAGACCCAGTACTTC
CAWSASLMDRLRETQYF
>TRBJ2-1|TRBV29-1|TRBD1|few
TGCAGTCTCAGGGGGCTTTCCTACAATGAGCAGTTCTTC
CSLRGLSYNEQFF
>TRBJ1-2|TRBV27|TRBD1|NA
TGTGCCAGCAGTCTGACCCCGGGACAGGGGGCTACCTATGGCTACACCTTC
CASSLTPGQGATYGYTF
>TRBJ2-1|TRBV29-1|NA|NA
TGCAGCGTTTGGGGTACCAACAATGAGCAGTTCTTC
CSVWGTNNEQFF
>TRBJ2-1|TRBV27|NA|NA
TGTGCCAGCAGTTTACGCGCCAATGAGCAGTTCTTC
CASSLRANEQFF
>TRBJ1-6|TRBV6-5|NA|once
TGTGCCAGCAGTTACCCGGGGGGCTCCTATAATTCACCCCTCCACTTT
CASSYPGGSYNSPLHF
>TRBJ2-1|TRBV13|NA|few
TGTGCCAGCAGCGCTTACAATGAGCAGTTCTTC
CASSAYNEQFF
>TRBJ2-7|TRBV15|NA|few
TGTGCCACCAGCAGAGCCAGGGCTGACTACGAGCAGTACTTC
CATSRARADYEQYF
>TRBJ2-1|TRBV2|TRBD2|NA
TGTGCCAGCAGGGGACTAGCGGGGAGCAACAATGAGCAGTTCTTC
CASRGLAGSNNEQFF
>TRBJ1-6|TRBV10-3|NA|NA
TGTGCCATCAGTGCACCGGGGCTTAATTCACCCCTCCACTTT
CAISAPGLNSPLHF
>TRBJ2-2|TRBV6-5|NA|NA
TGTGCCAGCGGCAGGGCGAACGCCGGGGAGCTGTTTTTT
CASGRANAGELFF
>TRBJ2-1|TRBV30|NA|NA
TGTGCCTGGAGTTGGACAGAGGGGGGGACCTACAATGAGCAGTTCTTC
CAWSWTEGGTYNEQFF
>TRBJ2-7|TRBV7-9|TRBD2|NA
TGTGCCAGCAGCGGAGGACTAGATTTCTACGAGCAGTACTTC
CASSGGLDFYEQYF
>TRBJ2-1|TRBV5-1|NA|NA
TGCGCCAGCAGCTTTTACCGAGCCGAGACCTACGATGAGCAGTTCTTC
CASSFYRAETYDEQFF
>TRBJ1-1|TRBV30|NA|NA
TGTGCCTGGAGTGTACTTGGGAACACTGAAGCTTTCTTT
CAWSVLGNTEAFF
>TRBJ2-7|TRBV27|TRBD1|few
TGTGCCAGCAGTGGACAGGGTTCTCTATACGAGCAGTACTTC
CASSGQGSLYEQYF
>TRBJ2-2|TRBV29-1|NA|NA
TGCAGCGTTCTAGGGGCAGGGCAGGCCGGGGAGCTGTTTTTT
CSVLGAGQAGELFF
>TRBJ1-1|TRBV2|TRBD1|NA
TGTGCCAGCAGGATCTCAGGGGGGACTGAAGCTTTCTTT
CASRISGGTEAFF